Below, 8 T cell receptor beta chains from the same sample are listed, as sequenced in a study of T cells in Graves' hyperthyroidism and ophthalmopathy. TCR beta CDR3 regions were amplified from RNA transcripts. First-round RT-PCR with HTBI primers amplified the TCR CDR3 region. TCRdb fed the multiplex PCR reads into MiXCR, producing one record per CDR3 protein. The sample has around 360,000 distinct CDR3 sequences, around 15% seen once. Sequences were obtained from blood. The receptors come from a woman between 55 and 75 years old with Graves' ophthalmopathy.

The sample holds a few counts of this clonotype. This chain joins TRBV15 and TRBJ2-3; TRBD2 matches 9 bases. Germline V lookup: CDR1 LNHNV, CDR2 YYDKDF (reference sequence). V shed 4 bases, J shed 5 bases, and the junction held 16 bases outside the gene matches. The CDR3 totals 18 residues. DNA of the CDR3: TGTGCCACCAGCACCCCCCACCTGATAGCGGGAGAGATAGATACGCAGTATTTT. Amino acids: CATSTPHLIAGEIDTQYF.

In its sample, this clonotype was seen many times. The CDR3 sequence is CSARLASGRAIDTQYF. DNA for the CDR3: TGCAGTGCTAGACTTGCTAGCGGGAGGGCCATAGATACGCAGTATTTT. The rearrangement links TRBV20-1 to TRBJ2-3, with 12 bases identical to TRBD2. The germline V gene encodes CDR1 DFQATT and CDR2 SNEGSKA (reference sequence). V shed 2 bases, J shed 5 bases, and the junction held 8 bases outside the gene matches. This CDR3 has 16 amino acids.

The V gene is TRBV28, the J gene TRBJ1-5; D is unclear. The CDR3 is made up of 14 amino acids. Germline-derived CDR1 and CDR2 are MDHEN and SYDVKM. With 2 bases removed from V and 7 bases from J, the gap between germline ends came to 12 bases. The CDR3 nucleotides read TGTGCCAGCAGTTTAACCGAAAGCGTGCAGCCCCAGCATTTT. Translating it yields CASSLTESVQPQHF.

This clonotype came up many times. V gene TRBV28 combines with J gene TRBJ2-5; the D gene could be TRBD1 or TRBD2 (5 bases each). The CDR3 covers 16 residues. The ends were cut back, 5 bases at V and 0 bases at J, with 16 bases in the middle. The germline V gene has CDR1 MDHEN and CDR2 SYDVKM. The CDR3 spells CASSPRGRGYQETQYF. The CDR3 bases are TGTGCCAGCAGTCCGCGCGGCCGGGGCTACCAAGAGACCCAGTACTTC.

The DNA of the CDR3 is TGTGCCAGCAGCCAAGATCTCGGACAGGGAGTACATAAGTTCTTC. It translates to CASSQDLGQGVHKFF. The V call is TRBV3-1, the J call TRBJ2-1, with 8 bases aligning to TRBD1. Germline V gene lookup returns CDR1 LGHDT and CDR2 YNNKEL (reference sequence). The CDR3 is 15 residues long. V lost 0 bases, J lost 14 bases, and 12 bases stayed unmatched.

Details on this clonotype: A much larger clonotype is one base distant, so this may be a read error. The CDR3 bases are TGTACCAGCAGCTTATCCGGGACTGGGACCGAAAAACTGTTTTTT. Translating gives CTSSLSGTGTEKLFF. V usage is TRBV7-2 and J usage is TRBJ1-4; D possibly corresponds to TRBD1 (5 bases). V was trimmed by 2 bases and J by 8 bases, leaving 15 bases between them. The CDR3 covers 15 residues. Germline CDR1 is SGHTA and CDR2 is FQGNSA.

This clonotype was detected many times. The CDR3 loop reads CASRDPSMVAFF. CDR3 bases: TGTGCCAGCAGGGACCCCTCCATGGTAGCTTTCTTT. The chain is built from TRBV6-1 and TRBJ1-1; no firm D call. Trimming shortened V by 6 bases and J by 10 bases, and 15 bases separated the two germline ends. CDR1 and CDR2 (germline): MNHNS, SASEGT. The CDR3 has 12 amino acids.

V usage is TRBV28 and J usage is TRBJ2-6; D is possibly TRBD2 (6 bases). The CDR3 is 17 amino acids. V was pared by 4 bases and J by 3 bases, with 16 bases between. Germline V gene sequence: CDR1 MDHEN, CDR2 SYDVKM. In nucleotides, the CDR3 is TGTGCCAGCAGTTCGCTGAGAGGGCGGGGTGGGGCCAACGTCCTGACTTTC. Amino acid sequence: CASSSLRGRGGANVLTF.